The rows below give T cell receptor beta chains drawn from one sample of a study of cytomegalovirus exposure and HLA in healthy donors. Sequencing was performed with immunoSEQ multiplex PCR; in TCRdb, only in-frame clones are kept and a portion is missing. The sample consists of some 99,000 clones, roughly 70% of them appearing once. Sequenced material: PBMCs. These receptors originate from a man aged 35-49 years in good health and CMV-seronegative. Both conserved end residues are part of each CDR3. The D gene is left open where the match is weak. Not all rows give a size; the values are once, few, many and, for expanded clones, a class.

TRBV25-1	-	TRBJ1-2	TRBD1	TGTGCCAGCAGTGAATGGACAGGGGCCTGGGGGGGCTACACCTTC	CASSEWTGAWGGYTF
TRBV2	-	TRBJ1-5	-	TGTGCCAGCAGTGGGGGTGGAGGATACAATCAGCCCCAGCATTTT	CASSGGGGYNQPQHF
TRBV2	-	TRBJ2-6	-	TGTGCCAGCAGTGAGAGGCGCCCAGGGGCCAACGTCCTGACTTTC	CASSERRPGANVLTF
TRBV5-1	-	TRBJ1-1	TRBD1	TGCGCCAGCAGCACCCAGGGGGACAGGGGGCCGAACAGTGAAGCTTTCTTT	CASSTQGDRGPNSEAFF
TRBV28	few	TRBJ2-7	TRBD2	TGTGCCAGCAGATCACTCTCCGGGACTACCTTGGGCGAGCAGTACTTC	CASRSLSGTTLGEQYF
TRBV4-2	-	TRBJ1-2	TRBD1	TGTGCCAGCAGCAACTACAGGGGGCTTAACTATGGCTACACCTTC	CASSNYRGLNYGYTF
TRBV7-9	-	TRBJ2-7	-	TGTGCCAGCAATACCGGGGGTTACGAGCAGTACTTC	CASNTGGYEQYF
TRBV28	-	TRBJ2-7	-	TGTGCCAGCAGTTCCTCATCGAGGGACGAGCAGTACTTC	CASSSSSRDEQYF
TRBV4-3	-	TRBJ2-2	TRBD1	TGCGCCAGCAGCCAATACATCCGGGACAGGGATAACACCGGGGAGCTGTTTTTT	CASSQYIRDRDNTGELFF
TRBV9	-	TRBJ2-3	-	TGTGCCAGCAGCGTAGATGACGGGGGAGGAGATACGCAGTATTTT	CASSVDDGGGDTQYF
TRBV6-5	few	TRBJ1-2	-	TGTGCCAGCAGTGATCAACAGGGCGATGGCTACACCTTC	CASSDQQGDGYTF
TRBV5-1	-	TRBJ2-1	TRBD2	TGCGCCAGCAGCATACTGACCCGGGAGGGTGAGCAGTTCTTC	CASSILTREGEQFF
TRBV15	-	TRBJ2-5	-	TGTGCCACCAGCAGAGAGGGGGGATGGGAGACCCAGTACTTC	CATSREGGWETQYF
TRBV30	-	TRBJ2-3	-	TGTGCCTGGAGGTCACCCCCCCGACTACGAATAACAGATACGCAGTATTTT	CAWRSPPRLRITDTQYF
TRBV7-2	-	TRBJ2-7	TRBD2	TGTGCCAGCAGCGCCAGCGGGGGGGCAGCCTACGAGCAGTACTTC	CASSASGGAAYEQYF
TRBV5-1	once	TRBJ2-2	-	TGCGCCAGCAGCTTGGGCGGCCGGGTGGACACCGGGGAGCTGTTTTTT	CASSLGGRVDTGELFF
TRBV7-2	once	TRBJ1-2	-	TGTGCCAGCAGCTCCGGGCGGGGGGGCTATGGCTACACCTTC	CASSSGRGGYGYTF
TRBV7-9	-	TRBJ2-5	TRBD2	TGTGCCAGCAGCTGGAGCGGGGGGGAAGAGACCCAGTACTTC	CASSWSGGEETQYF
TRBV19	-	TRBJ1-5	TRBD1	TGTGCCACCCGGGACAGACCTAATCAGCCCCAGCATTTT	CATRDRPNQPQHF
TRBV7-2	-	TRBJ1-6	TRBD1	TGTGCCAGCAGCGGGACAGGGGTAAATAATTCACCCCTCCACTTT	CASSGTGVNNSPLHF
TRBV27	-	TRBJ2-5	-	TGTGCCAGCAGTGCCCCACAGGGTCACCAAGAGACCCAGTACTTC	CASSAPQGHQETQYF
TRBV27	-	TRBJ2-7	TRBD1	TGTGCCAGCAGTAGGACAGGGGGGACTTACGAGCAGTACTTC	CASSRTGGTYEQYF
TRBV5-6	-	TRBJ1-5	TRBD1	TGTCCCAGCAGCTTGGGGGACAGGGAGTATCAGCCCCAGCATTTT	CPSSLGDREYQPQHF
TRBV18	-	TRBJ2-3	TRBD1	TGTGCCAGCTCACCGCCCGGGACAGGGGGAATAATCACAGATACGCAGTATTTT	CASSPPGTGGIITDTQYF
TRBV6-1	few	TRBJ2-4	TRBD1	TGTGCCAGCAGTGTCGACAGGGGGAGAAACATTCAGTACTTC	CASSVDRGRNIQYF
TRBV5-6	-	TRBJ1-4	-	TGTGCCAGCAGCTTCGGGGGGGTTAATGAAAAACTGTTTTTT	CASSFGGVNEKLFF
TRBV5-4	-	TRBJ2-5	-	TGTGCCAGCAGCCCGGGACTGACTGAAGGGGAGACCCAGTACTTC	CASSPGLTEGETQYF
TRBV5-1	-	TRBJ2-1	TRBD2	TGCGCCAGCAGCTTGATGAGCGGGGGGGCTTACAATGAGCAGTTCTTC	CASSLMSGGAYNEQFF
TRBV19	-	TRBJ1-1	TRBD1	TGTGCCAGTAGTAAACGCTCCACAGGGGGTGGGACTGAAGCTTTCTTT	CASSKRSTGGGTEAFF
TRBV28	-	TRBJ1-1	-	TGTGCCAGCAGTTTCATGAACACTGAAGCTTTCTTT	CASSFMNTEAFF
TRBV5-1	-	TRBJ2-3	TRBD2	TGCGCCAGCAGCGGAGGGACTAGCGGGGGGGCCCAAGATACGCAGTATTTT	CASSGGTSGGAQDTQYF
TRBV6-6	-	TRBJ2-7	TRBD1	TGTGCCAGCAGTTACGGCAGGGGGCGCTTAAAGGGCGAGCAGTACTTC	CASSYGRGRLKGEQYF
TRBV6-5	-	TRBJ2-3	TRBD2	TGTGCCAGCAGTTCCGGGACTAGCCCTAGCACAGATACGCAGTATTTT	CASSSGTSPSTDTQYF
TRBV5-4	-	TRBJ1-2	-	TGTGCCAGCAGCCCAGAGGCCCAGCAAATAGGTGGCTACACCTTC	CASSPEAQQIGGYTF
TRBV9	-	TRBJ1-5	-	TGTGCCAGCAGCGTAACAGAGGGAGAGAATCAGCCCCAGCATTTT	CASSVTEGENQPQHF